This T cell receptor beta chain was profiled in a study of blood T cell repertoires in COVID-19. Study overall: Samples came from the United States, Italy and Spain, spanning acute and convalescent COVID-19.

The CDR3 totals 17 residues. V shed 0 bases and J shed 0 bases, with 11 bases lying between them. The V gene's germline CDR1 is SGHTA and CDR2 FQGNSA. Sequencing was performed with immunoSEQ multiplex PCR; in TCRdb, only in-frame clones are kept and a portion is missing. The data hold fewer than 200,000 clones, with more than 75% observed a single time. A few counts support this clone. The clonotype was recovered from a woman of 80 years or more with COVID-19, enrolled during active disease. The sequencing sample was made of peripheral blood. The chain links TRBV7-2 to TRBJ1-4; tentative D call: TRBD1 (5 bases). This chain's CDR3 is CASSLAGAATTNEKLFF. In DNA, the CDR3 is TGTGCCAGCAGCTTAGCTGGGGCGGCGACAACTAATGAAAAACTGTTTTTT.